The clone carrying this T cell receptor (beta chain) was recorded once. What it recognizes is unknown. The data were obtained in a study of shared clonotypes between healthy human individuals. Whole-study context: The donors, two women and three men, were aged 18 to 49. Overall study findings and caveats: Generation probabilities were higher for clonotypes shared across all four sorted-subset donors than for unshared ones. What limited the represented genetic and exposure-history diversity was the small number of donors. Sampling included only blood; tissue repertoires likely differ.

The CDR3 sequence is 16 residues long. The junction had 11 bases not matched to a gene; V was cut back by 6 bases and J by 6 bases. Per the germline V gene, CDR1 is MGHRA and CDR2 is YSYEKL. TCRdb's copy holds only in-frame clones and misses some; the assay was immunoSEQ multiplex PCR. The repertoire holds roughly 2 million clones, with 85% to 95% as singletons. The chain couples TRBV4-1 to TRBJ1-4; 9 bases line up with TRBD1. Sequenced sample: naive CD4+ T cells sorted from blood. Regarding subset: CD45RA+ positively selected. The TCR was taken from a man aged 18 to 29 in good health. Here the CDR3 reads CASRPTGGIGYEKLFF. The CDR3 DNA is TGCGCCAGCAGACCCACAGGGGGCATAGGATATGAAAAACTGTTTTTT.